The rows below give T cell receptor beta chains drawn from one sample of a study of blood T cell repertoires in COVID-19. The assay was immunoSEQ multiplex PCR, and TCRdb's table has in-frame clones only and misses some. The repertoire holds approximately 450,000 clones, with 80% to 90% as singletons. Sequencing was carried out using PBMCs or T cells enriched from blood (not recorded which). Source of these receptors: a man aged 30 to 39 who had recovered from COVID-19. Each CDR3 is given with its conserved first and last residue. Fields, in order: J gene, clone size, V gene, D gene, CDR3 protein, CDR3 DNA. A D gene is named only where the DNA matches it firmly. Size tells how often a clone was seen (once, few, many) or the class of an expanded clone, and some rows leave it out.

J gene: TRBJ2-7; clone size: .; V gene: TRBV12-5; D gene: TRBD2; CDR3 protein: CASGGGGPTYEQYF; CDR3 DNA: TGTGCTAGTGGTGGGGGAGGGCCAACCTACGAGCAGTACTTC
J gene: TRBJ2-7; clone size: .; V gene: TRBV11-2; D gene: TRBD2; CDR3 protein: CASSPIAGVGEQYF; CDR3 DNA: TGTGCCAGCAGCCCTATAGCGGGAGTGGGCGAGCAGTACTTC
J gene: TRBJ1-5; clone size: once; V gene: TRBV28; D gene: TRBD1; CDR3 protein: CASSRGDRGNQPQHF; CDR3 DNA: TGTGCCAGCAGTCGTGGTGACAGGGGAAATCAGCCCCAGCATTTT
J gene: TRBJ2-2; clone size: .; V gene: TRBV7-2; D gene: TRBD1; CDR3 protein: CASSLALGGPTGRTGELFF; CDR3 DNA: TGTGCCAGCAGCTTAGCGCTAGGTGGACCGACAGGGCGCACCGGGGAGCTGTTTTTT
J gene: TRBJ1-2; clone size: .; V gene: TRBV12-5; D gene: .; CDR3 protein: CASGLVGVDGYTF; CDR3 DNA: TGTGCTAGTGGTTTGGTAGGGGTAGATGGCTACACCTTC
J gene: TRBJ2-3; clone size: .; V gene: TRBV27; D gene: TRBD2; CDR3 protein: CAARSVAGGWDTQYF; CDR3 DNA: TGTGCCGCCCGGTCGGTAGCGGGAGGGTGGGATACGCAGTATTTT
J gene: TRBJ2-7; clone size: .; V gene: TRBV4-1; D gene: TRBD2; CDR3 protein: CASSQVDFVASGHYEQYF; CDR3 DNA: TGCGCCAGCAGCCAAGTTGATTTTGTGGCTAGCGGACACTACGAGCAGTACTTC
J gene: TRBJ2-5; clone size: .; V gene: TRBV5-4; D gene: .; CDR3 protein: CASSLVEGRETQYF; CDR3 DNA: TGTGCCAGCAGCTTGGTGGAGGGCCGGGAGACCCAGTACTTC
J gene: TRBJ1-2; clone size: .; V gene: TRBV4-1; D gene: TRBD1; CDR3 protein: CASSQGQVANYGYTF; CDR3 DNA: TGCGCCAGCAGCCAGGGACAGGTAGCTAACTATGGCTACACCTTC
J gene: TRBJ2-1; clone size: .; V gene: TRBV30; D gene: .; CDR3 protein: CAWEVLDSEQFF; CDR3 DNA: TGTGCCTGGGAGGTACTAGATTCTGAGCAGTTCTTC
J gene: TRBJ1-2; clone size: .; V gene: TRBV7-8; D gene: .; CDR3 protein: CASSLLSGRDGYTF; CDR3 DNA: TGTGCCAGCAGCTTACTGTCCGGGCGGGATGGCTACACCTTC
J gene: TRBJ1-1; clone size: .; V gene: TRBV7-9; D gene: .; CDR3 protein: CASSTKGTEAFF; CDR3 DNA: TGTGCCAGCAGCACGAAGGGGACTGAAGCTTTCTTT
J gene: TRBJ2-1; clone size: .; V gene: TRBV9; D gene: .; CDR3 protein: CASSVDTGNAYNEQFF; CDR3 DNA: TGTGCCAGCAGCGTGGATACAGGGAACGCCTACAATGAGCAGTTCTTC
J gene: TRBJ2-2; clone size: .; V gene: TRBV15; D gene: .; CDR3 protein: CATSRDRLAGELFF; CDR3 DNA: TGTGCCACCAGCAGAGATCGGTTAGCCGGGGAGCTGTTTTTT
J gene: TRBJ1-2; clone size: .; V gene: TRBV6-5; D gene: .; CDR3 protein: CASRQGSGGYTF; CDR3 DNA: TGTGCCAGCAGGCAGGGGTCTGGAGGCTACACCTTC
J gene: TRBJ2-1; clone size: .; V gene: TRBV19; D gene: TRBD2; CDR3 protein: CASSSGGRRLLNEQFF; CDR3 DNA: TGTGCCAGTAGTAGCGGGGGGCGTCGGCTTCTAAATGAGCAGTTCTTC
J gene: TRBJ2-2; clone size: .; V gene: TRBV10-3; D gene: TRBD1; CDR3 protein: CAISSTRGTGMNTGELFF; CDR3 DNA: TGTGCCATCAGCTCCACGAGGGGGACAGGGATGAACACCGGGGAGCTGTTTTTT
J gene: TRBJ2-7; clone size: .; V gene: TRBV19; D gene: TRBD1; CDR3 protein: CASSDPDRVDQQYF; CDR3 DNA: TGTGCCAGTAGTGATCCGGACAGGGTGGATCAGCAGTACTTC